These T cell receptor beta chains were read from a single sample in a study of cytomegalovirus exposure and HLA in healthy donors. Libraries were prepared by immunoSEQ multiplex PCR; TCRdb keeps only in-frame clonotypes and omits some of them. The sample consists of roughly 160,000 clones, roughly 76% of them appearing once. What was sequenced was PBMCs. The receptors shown here come from a man in his 60s in good health and CMV-seronegative. Both conserved end residues are part of each CDR3. The order of the fields is V gene, clone size, J gene, D gene, CDR3 DNA, CDR3 protein. D genes are given only for firm matches. Part of the rows lack a size; the others show once, few, many or a class for expanded clones.

TRBV15	.	TRBJ2-7	TRBD2	TGTGCCACCAGCAGAGATAGGGGGACTAGCGTAAATTCCTACGAGCAGTACTTC	CATSRDRGTSVNSYEQYF
TRBV28	.	TRBJ2-3	TRBD1	TGTGCCAGCAGCCAGCGGGACAGGGCGAAGTCAGATACGCAGTATTTT	CASSQRDRAKSDTQYF
TRBV5-6	.	TRBJ2-6	.	TGTGCCAGCAGCTTGCTAAACTCTGGGGCCAACGTCCTGACTTTC	CASSLLNSGANVLTF
TRBV7-3	.	TRBJ1-1	.	TGTGCCAGCAGCTCGCGGCGGGGTACTGAAGCTTTCTTT	CASSSRRGTEAFF
TRBV4-3	.	TRBJ2-3	TRBD2	TGCGCCAGCAGCCAACTAACCCAGGCGGGAGGCCCCACAGATACGCAGTATTTT	CASSQLTQAGGPTDTQYF
TRBV10-1	.	TRBJ2-5	.	TGCGCCAGCAGTGGTAGCGGAGGACAAGAGACCCAGTACTTC	CASSGSGGQETQYF
TRBV7-2	.	TRBJ2-3	TRBD2	TGTGCCAGCAGCTTAGGACTAGCGGGAAGCGATACGCAGTATTTT	CASSLGLAGSDTQYF
TRBV7-2	few	TRBJ2-5	TRBD2	TGTGCCAGCACCTCACCGAGCGGGGCCGAGACCCAGTACTTC	CASTSPSGAETQYF
TRBV28	few	TRBJ2-6	TRBD1	TGTGCCAGCAGTCCCGGGGGACAGGGCTGGGACTCTGGGGCCAACGTCCTGACTTTC	CASSPGGQGWDSGANVLTF
TRBV28	.	TRBJ2-1	TRBD2	TGTGCCAGCAGCGGCAGGACTAGCCACCTCTACAATGAGCAGTTCTTC	CASSGRTSHLYNEQFF
TRBV12-5	once	TRBJ2-1	TRBD2	TGTGCTAGTGGTTTGGCTAGCGGGGTGAGCTCCTACAATGAGCAGTTCTTC	CASGLASGVSSYNEQFF
TRBV2	.	TRBJ2-7	TRBD1	TGTGCCAGCAAGCAGACAGGGGCCCTCTACGAGCAGTACTTC	CASKQTGALYEQYF
TRBV14	.	TRBJ1-3	TRBD1	TGTGCCAGCAGCCGACATCAGGGACAGGCCTCTGGAAACACCATATATTTT	CASSRHQGQASGNTIYF
TRBV27	few	TRBJ1-4	.	TGTGCCAGCAGTTGGTTCGGGGAGGGGGAAAAACTGTTTTTT	CASSWFGEGEKLFF
TRBV7-3	.	TRBJ2-5	TRBD1	TGTGCCAGCAGCCCAACTGGGACAGCGCAAGAGACCCAGTACTTC	CASSPTGTAQETQYF
TRBV12-5	.	TRBJ2-1	.	TGTGCTAGTGGTTTGAACATATACAATGAGCAGTTCTTC	CASGLNIYNEQFF
TRBV4-1	.	TRBJ2-2	.	TGCGCCAGCAGCCGTGAGGGGGAGCCCAACACCGGGGAGCTGTTTTTT	CASSREGEPNTGELFF
TRBV28	.	TRBJ2-3	TRBD2	TGTGCCAGCAGCCTTAGCGGGGGGGGGCACGGTACGCAGTATTTT	CASSLSGGGHGTQYF
TRBV30	.	TRBJ2-5	.	TGTGCCTGGAGTGTATTAGGGGTGGGAGAGACCCAGTACTTC	CAWSVLGVGETQYF
TRBV6-5	.	TRBJ2-3	TRBD2	TGTGCCAGCAGTTACTCTGGACTAGCGGGACCAGATACGCAGTATTTT	CASSYSGLAGPDTQYF
TRBV11-2	.	TRBJ2-3	TRBD2	TGTGCCAGCAGCTTGACTAGCGGGGAACATACGCAGTATTTT	CASSLTSGEHTQYF
TRBV7-8	.	TRBJ1-1	.	TGTGCCAGCAGCTTAACGGGGAGACGCACGGTTCCGGATGAAGCTTTCTTT	CASSLTGRRTVPDEAFF